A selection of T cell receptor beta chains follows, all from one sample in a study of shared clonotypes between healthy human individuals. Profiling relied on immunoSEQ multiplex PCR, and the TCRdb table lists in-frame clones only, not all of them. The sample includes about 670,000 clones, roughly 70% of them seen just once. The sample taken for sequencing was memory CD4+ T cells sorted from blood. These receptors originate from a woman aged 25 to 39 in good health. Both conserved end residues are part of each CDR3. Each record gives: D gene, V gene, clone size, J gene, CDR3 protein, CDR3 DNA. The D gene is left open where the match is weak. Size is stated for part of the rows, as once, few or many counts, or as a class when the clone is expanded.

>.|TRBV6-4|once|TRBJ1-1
CASGNKRDGTTEAFF
TGTGCCAGCGGAAACAAGAGGGACGGAACCACTGAAGCTTTCTTT
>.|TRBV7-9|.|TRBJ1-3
CASSLAGGNTIYF
TGTGCCAGCAGCTTAGCCGGGGGAAACACCATATATTTT
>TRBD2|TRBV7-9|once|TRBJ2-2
CASSFGGLAGGVVTGELFF
TGTGCCAGCAGCTTTGGTGGACTAGCGGGAGGGGTAGTCACCGGGGAGCTGTTTTTT
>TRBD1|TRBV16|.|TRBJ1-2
CASSHRVEGARVGYTF
TGTGCCAGCAGCCACCGCGTCGAGGGGGCGAGGGTAGGCTACACCTTC
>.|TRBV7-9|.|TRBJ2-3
CASSVGERTDTQYF
TGTGCCAGCAGCGTAGGGGAGCGCACAGATACGCAGTATTTT
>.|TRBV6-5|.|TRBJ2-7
CASKRGDEQYF
TGTGCCAGCAAACGCGGCGACGAGCAGTACTTC
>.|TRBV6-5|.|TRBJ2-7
CASSYSRGGTYEQYF
TGTGCCAGCAGTTACTCGAGGGGGGGAACCTACGAGCAGTACTTC
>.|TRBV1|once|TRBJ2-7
CTSSQERTRGEQYF
TGCACCAGCAGCCAAGAGCGGACAAGAGGCGAGCAGTACTTC
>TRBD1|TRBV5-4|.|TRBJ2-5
CASRPPGTAQETQYF
TGTGCCAGCAGGCCCCCAGGGACAGCCCAAGAGACCCAGTACTTC
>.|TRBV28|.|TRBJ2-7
CASSFGGLYYEQYF
TGTGCCAGCAGTTTTGGAGGACTCTACTACGAGCAGTACTTC
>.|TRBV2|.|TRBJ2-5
CASSVGVRETQYF
TGTGCCAGCAGTGTTGGGGTTAGAGAGACCCAGTACTTC
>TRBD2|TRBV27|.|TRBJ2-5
CASRLTGGETQYF
TGTGCCAGCAGACTAACGGGGGGAGAGACCCAGTACTTC
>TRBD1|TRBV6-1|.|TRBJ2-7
CASTRQGPPGEQYF
TGTGCCAGCACCCGACAGGGCCCTCCGGGCGAGCAGTACTTC
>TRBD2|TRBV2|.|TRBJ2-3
CASSVLAGEDTQYF
TGTGCCAGCAGTGTACTAGCGGGAGAAGATACGCAGTATTTT
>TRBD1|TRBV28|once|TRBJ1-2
CASSPWGQEGYGYTF
TGTGCCAGCTCACCTTGGGGACAGGAAGGCTATGGCTACACCTTC
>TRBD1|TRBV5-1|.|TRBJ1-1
CASRSMGQGYRDTEAFF
TGCGCCAGCAGGTCGATGGGACAGGGTTATAGGGACACTGAAGCTTTCTTT
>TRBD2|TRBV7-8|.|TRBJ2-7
CASSDRLAGVRDYEQYF
TGTGCCAGCAGCGATCGACTAGCGGGAGTACGGGACTACGAGCAGTACTTC
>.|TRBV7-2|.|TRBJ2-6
CASSLRSGFKANVLTF
TGTGCCAGCAGCTTAAGGAGCGGATTCAAGGCCAACGTCCTGACTTTC
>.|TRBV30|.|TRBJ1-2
CAWARGNYGYTF
TGTGCCTGGGCTAGGGGGAACTATGGCTACACCTTC
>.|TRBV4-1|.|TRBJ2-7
CASSQRTELPYEQYF
TGCGCCAGCAGCCAACGGACGGAATTACCCTACGAGCAGTACTTC
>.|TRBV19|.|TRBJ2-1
CASSVGILNEQFF
TGTGCCAGTAGTGTCGGGATCCTCAATGAGCAGTTCTTC
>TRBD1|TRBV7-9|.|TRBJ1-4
CASSTWTGGFEKLFF
TGTGCCAGCAGCACCTGGACAGGGGGCTTTGAAAAACTGTTTTTT
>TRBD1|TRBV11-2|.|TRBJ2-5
CASSFTGGRQETQYF
TGTGCCAGCAGCTTCACAGGGGGACGCCAAGAGACCCAGTACTTC
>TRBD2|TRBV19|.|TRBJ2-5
CASSMWGGRETQYF
TGTGCCAGTAGTATGTGGGGGGGTCGGGAGACCCAGTACTTC
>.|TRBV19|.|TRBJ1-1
CASSRPQGSYTEAFF
TGTGCCAGTAGTAGGCCGCAGGGTTCGTACACTGAAGCTTTCTTT
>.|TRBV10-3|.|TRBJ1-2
CAISESGLSAYGYTF
TGTGCCATCAGTGAGTCTGGCCTCTCGGCCTATGGCTACACCTTC
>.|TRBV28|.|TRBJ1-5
CASTGGNKQPQHF
TGTGCCAGCACCGGAGGGAATAAACAGCCCCAGCATTTT
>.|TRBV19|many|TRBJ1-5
CASSMGAGDEVGNQPQHF
TGTGCCAGTAGTATGGGGGCGGGGGATGAGGTGGGCAATCAGCCCCAGCATTTT
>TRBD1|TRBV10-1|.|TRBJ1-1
CASSESNRGPEAFF
TGCGCCAGCAGTGAGTCGAACAGGGGTCCTGAAGCTTTCTTT
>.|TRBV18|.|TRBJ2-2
CASSGGTPPNTGELFF
TGTGCCAGCTCAGGAGGGACACCACCGAACACCGGGGAGCTGTTTTTT
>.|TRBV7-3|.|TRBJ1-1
CASSLGQGTEAFF
TGTGCCAGCAGCCTGGGCCAAGGGACTGAAGCTTTCTTT
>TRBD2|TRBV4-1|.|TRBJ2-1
CASGLAGANEQFF
TGCGCCAGCGGGCTAGCGGGAGCCAATGAGCAGTTCTTC
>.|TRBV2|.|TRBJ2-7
CASSGHYEQYF
TGTGCCAGCAGTGGGCACTACGAGCAGTACTTC
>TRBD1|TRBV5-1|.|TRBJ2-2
CASSGTVKTGELFF
TGCGCCAGCTCTGGGACAGTCAAGACCGGGGAGCTGTTTTTT
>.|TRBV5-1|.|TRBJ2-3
CASSLSAKLSDTQYF
TGCGCCAGCAGCTTGTCGGCCAAGCTTTCAGATACGCAGTATTTT
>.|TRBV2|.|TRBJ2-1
CASSDLSYNEQFF
TGTGCCAGCTCAGACCTTTCCTACAATGAGCAGTTCTTC
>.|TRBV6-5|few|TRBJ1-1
CASSYSEGGYTEAFF
TGTGCCAGCAGTTACTCAGAGGGTGGGTACACTGAAGCTTTCTTT
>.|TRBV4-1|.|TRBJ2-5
CASSQRLALVIETQYF
TGCGCCAGCAGCCAACGGCTAGCTCTAGTTATAGAGACCCAGTACTTC
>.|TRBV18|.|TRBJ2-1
CASSPLGNEQFF
TGTGCCAGCTCACCATTAGGCAATGAGCAGTTCTTC
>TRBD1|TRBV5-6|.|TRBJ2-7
CASSLVGGLSYEQYF
TGTGCCAGCAGCTTGGTAGGGGGCCTCTCCTACGAGCAGTACTTC
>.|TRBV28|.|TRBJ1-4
CASSSYGQVVGEKLFF
TGTGCCAGCAGTTCCTACGGGCAAGTGGTGGGTGAAAAACTGTTTTTT
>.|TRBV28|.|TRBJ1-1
CASSLISRGLTEAFF
TGTGCCAGCAGTTTAATTTCTAGGGGCCTCACTGAAGCTTTCTTT
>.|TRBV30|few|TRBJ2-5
CAWSVRDYIQETQYF
TGTGCCTGGAGTGTACGAGACTACATCCAAGAGACCCAGTACTTC
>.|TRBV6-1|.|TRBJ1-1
CASSERGHMNTEAFF
TGTGCCAGCAGTGAACGAGGACATATGAACACTGAAGCTTTCTTT
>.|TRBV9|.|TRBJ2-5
CASSVAPRATETQYF
TGTGCCAGCAGCGTAGCCCCCAGGGCTACGGAGACCCAGTACTTC
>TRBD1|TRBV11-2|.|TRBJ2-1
CASSSRTGDEQFF
TGTGCCAGCAGCTCGAGAACAGGGGATGAGCAGTTCTTC
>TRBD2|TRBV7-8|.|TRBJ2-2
CASSLRLAVNTGELFF
TGTGCCAGCAGCTTGAGACTAGCGGTGAACACCGGGGAGCTGTTTTTT
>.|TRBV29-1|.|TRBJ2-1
CSVAVPPEVSYNEQFF
TGCAGCGTTGCCGTTCCTCCCGAGGTCTCCTACAATGAGCAGTTCTTC
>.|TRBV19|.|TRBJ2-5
CASSMRVRRETQYF
TGTGCCAGTAGTATGCGGGTCAGGCGGGAGACCCAGTACTTC